The present T cell receptor beta chain was sequenced within a study of shared clonotypes between healthy human individuals. The data were produced by immunoSEQ multiplex PCR, yet TCRdb's version contains in-frame clones alone and is incomplete. The sample has under 2.5 million clones, 85% to 95% seen once; the top ten hold around 0.35%. Points from the study as a whole: Four donors had about 5.1% of their naive CD4 clonotypes in common.

In regard to this clone: Its antigen is not known.

The CDR3 contains 16 residues. V lost 0 bases and J 0 bases, leaving 9 bases between the germline ends. What was sequenced was naive CD4+ T cells from PBMCs. The sample's subset: CD45RA+ positively selected. The rearrangement joins TRBV6-7 to TRBJ1-3, with no clear D. Being an ORF, TRBV6-7 has a function that is uncertain. This receptor was identified in a man aged 18 to 35 in good health. Some clones in this sample may be carry-over from other donors' samples. The CDR3 DNA reads TGTGCCAGCAGTTACTCGGAGGTCCGCTCTGGAAACACCATATATTTT. Amino acids: CASSYSEVRSGNTIYF.